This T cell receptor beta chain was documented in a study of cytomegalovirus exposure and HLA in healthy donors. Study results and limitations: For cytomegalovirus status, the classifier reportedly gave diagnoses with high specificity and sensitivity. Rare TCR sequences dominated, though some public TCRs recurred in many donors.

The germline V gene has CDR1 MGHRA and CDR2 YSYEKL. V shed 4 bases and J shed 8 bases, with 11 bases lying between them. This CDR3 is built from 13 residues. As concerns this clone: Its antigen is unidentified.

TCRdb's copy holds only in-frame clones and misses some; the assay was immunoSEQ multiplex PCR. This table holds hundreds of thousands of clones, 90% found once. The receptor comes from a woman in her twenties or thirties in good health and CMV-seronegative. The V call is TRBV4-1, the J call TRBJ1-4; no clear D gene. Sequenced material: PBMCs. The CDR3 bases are TGCGCCAGCAGCCGACAAGCGGAAGAAAAACTGTTTTTT. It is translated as CASSRQAEEKLFF.